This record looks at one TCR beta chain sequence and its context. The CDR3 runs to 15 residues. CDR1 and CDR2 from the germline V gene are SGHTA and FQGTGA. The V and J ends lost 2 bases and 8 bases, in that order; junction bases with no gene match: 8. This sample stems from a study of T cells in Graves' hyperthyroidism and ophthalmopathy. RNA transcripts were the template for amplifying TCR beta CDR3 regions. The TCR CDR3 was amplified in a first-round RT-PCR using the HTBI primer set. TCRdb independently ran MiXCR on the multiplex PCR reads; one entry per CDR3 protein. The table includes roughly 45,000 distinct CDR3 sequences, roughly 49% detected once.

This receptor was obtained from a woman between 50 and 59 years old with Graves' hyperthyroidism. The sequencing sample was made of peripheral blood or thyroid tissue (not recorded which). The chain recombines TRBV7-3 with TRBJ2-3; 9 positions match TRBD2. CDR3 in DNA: TGTGCCAGCAGCTTAGGACTAGCGAGCACGGGTACGCAGTATTTT. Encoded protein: CASSLGLASTGTQYF.